This TCR beta chain was sequenced in a study of response to subunit inactivated influenza vaccine (dated by TCRdb to 2017 to 2018). The study in broad terms: Deep quantitative profiling of the T cell receptor repertoire was used in the study to follow responses to a trivalent subunit inactivated influenza vaccine.

What the study reported, not specific to this receptor: According to the authors, only a limited number of new T cells may be recruited by each seasonal influenza vaccination.

The table lists this clonotype with a few counts. This receptor's antigen is unknown. No much larger clone is present one base from it, and per-base qualities are unavailable. The library was produced with RT-PCR. Sequencing was performed on an Illumina HiSeq 2500. The public sequencing data were trimmed at Q25 with fastp and processed into clonotypes with MiXCR by TCRdb, which kept only in-frame beta chains. Each entry is one CDR3 protein sequence, shown with its most common DNA and genes. This sample comprises around 570,000 distinct CDR3 sequences, under 9% of them detected only once. In total, the top ten clones hold roughly 13% of the sample. V trim: 4 bases; J trim: 1 base; unmatched bases: 9. In the germline V gene, CDR1 corresponds to ENHRY and CDR2 to SYGVKD. Reading from cysteine to phenylalanine, the CDR3 counts 17 amino acids. Kept here is only the CDR3 DNA, which spans 51 bases and is read in frame from base 1.

The sequencing here drew on PBMCs from blood, taken less than 25 months after vaccination. The receptor was derived from a man aged 45 to 70 who received an inactivated influenza vaccine. Donor details come from another sample of the same person, matched by shared clones. The rearrangement joined TRBV10-3 to TRBJ2-2, with 7 middle bases fitting TRBD1. The CDR3 region: CAISAGTARRNTGELFF. The DNA reads as follows: TGTGCCATCAGTGCCGGGACAGCCCGTCGGAACACCGGGGAGCTGTTTTTT.